The TCR beta chain described here comes from a study of Ad26.COV2.S vaccination and SARS-CoV-2 variants (dated by TCRdb to the early 2020s). Looking at the study overall: The specificity and breadth of SARS-CoV-2-reactive T cell receptors after Ad26.COV2.S vaccination were assessed by TCRbeta repertoire sequencing. The TCR-sequenced set comprised around 30 samples: some 19 Ad26.COV2.S vaccine recipients, 5 placebo recipients and 8 SARS-CoV-2 convalescent individuals. What the research found in general, with its limitations: According to the authors, total T cell responses may have been underestimated by the TCR breadth and depth analyses. Substantial breadth of spike-specific CD8+ and CD4+ T cell responses was reported after vaccination. Non-spike TCR breadth was comparable between vaccine and placebo recipients, consistent with the vaccine containing only spike. Spike-specific TCR breadth was higher in Ad26.COV2.S recipients than in placebo recipients (P = 0.0014).

The immunoSEQ Assay was the method used to sequence TCRbeta CDR3 regions. After extraction, genomic DNA underwent amplification by bias-controlled multiplex PCR, followed by high-throughput sequencing. Processing in the source paper ran as follows. To quantify the absolute abundance of every unique TCRbeta CDR3 region, sequences were collapsed and filtered. T cell fraction was estimated by normalizing TCRbeta template counts to usable DNA, which was measured by amplifying reference genes present in all nucleated cells. Repertoire TCRs were annotated as SARS-CoV-2-specific when V gene, CDR3 amino acid sequence and J gene were exactly matched to a known reactive TCR set. The reference SARS-CoV-2 TCR set came from MIRA and was filtered for enrichment in COVID-19-positive ImmuneCODE repertoires, removing public or cross-reactive TCRs. Using the MIRA antigens, annotated TCRs were further analysed by specific ORF or by position within an ORF. Breadth was defined as annotated unique rearrangements over total unique productive rearrangements; depth was the summed frequency of those rearrangements. Two-sided Wilcoxon rank-sum tests were applied when comparing TCR breadth between groups. TCRdb re-hosts the immuneACCESS table, in-frame sequences only. Its copies lack some clones; in the studies checked, an unresolved V gene accounts for under half of them, and the cause for the rest is not known. Clonal size and the V and J genes are those of that table, whereas D and trimming came from the DNA. Present in this sample are about 94,000 clones, approximately 86% of which were seen just once. Jointly, the top ten make up about a sixth of the sample.

The CDR3 has 14 amino acids, counting the end cysteine and phenylalanine. Of all the DNA, just the CDR3 is kept, 42 bases in frame from base 1. At the junction V is shortened by 1 base and J by 10 bases, with 14 bases in between. CDR1 and CDR2 are read off the germline V gene as SGHTA and FQGTGA. Worth noting for this clone: Its antigen is currently not known. No much larger clone is present one base from it, and per-base qualities are unavailable.

What this sample's time point label stands for: individuals recovered from natural SARS-CoV-2 infection. The TCR sequence derives from a human donor who had recovered from COVID-19. This chain joins TRBV7-3 to TRBJ2-1; the D gene is perhaps TRBD2, on 6 matching bases. The specimen comprised peripheral blood, sampled after recovery from COVID-19. The DNA sequence follows: TGTGCCAGCAGCTTAAGTCTAGCGAGTCGGGAGCAGTTCTTC. Translated, this is CASSLSLASREQFF.